These 12 T cell receptor beta chains were sequenced from one sample in a study of T-cell memory formation after mild COVID-19. One entry per CDR3 protein, called by TCRdb with MiXCR from the 5' RACE reads. The data show roughly 350,000 distinct CDR3 sequences, around 30% seen once. Sample: PBMCs or a T cell subset sorted from them (not recorded which). The receptors derive from an adult woman who had mild COVID-19 (a few samples of this study predate the infection). Cell type and time point are not known.

J is TRBJ2-3 and V is TRBV20-1; 7 bases fit TRBD2. This CDR3 has 16 residues. Germline lookup yields CDR1 DFQATT and CDR2 SNEGSKA (reference sequence). V trimming: 1 base; J trimming: 2 bases; junction bases outside the gene matches: 9. The CDR3 sequence is CSARAPERGSTDTQYF. CDR3 DNA sequence: TGCAGTGCTAGAGCGCCAGAGCGGGGATCCACAGATACGCAGTATTTT.

The chain recombines TRBV7-9 with TRBJ1-5; TRBD1 agrees at 7 bases. V lost 1 base, J lost 2 bases, and 8 bases stayed unmatched. The CDR3 consists of 17 residues. Germline CDR1 is SEHNR and CDR2 is FQNEAQ (reference sequence). The CDR3 DNA reads TGTGCCAGCAGCTTAGGTCGAGGGGGCTACGGCAATCAGCCCCAGCATTTT. Residues: CASSLGRGGYGNQPQHF.

In this sample, this clonotype turned up a few times. The J gene is TRBJ2-7, the V gene TRBV7-9, with D possibly called TRBD1 or TRBD2 (5 bases each). The ends were cut back, 8 bases at V and 2 bases at J, with 10 bases in the middle. The CDR3 covers 12 residues. From germline, CDR1 is SEHNR and CDR2 FQNEAQ (reference sequence). In nucleotides, the CDR3 is TGTGCCAGCCGGTGGGGGACCTACGAGCAGTACTTC. This encodes CASRWGTYEQYF.

The J gene is TRBJ1-1, the V gene TRBV19; no clear D gene. Trimming cost V 7 bases and J 0 bases, with 9 bases left between them. Per the germline V gene, CDR1 is LNHDA and CDR2 is SQIVND (reference sequence). This CDR3 spans 13 amino acids. CDR3 sequence reads: CASISDMNTEAFF. The CDR3, as DNA: TGTGCCAGTATATCGGATATGAACACTGAAGCTTTCTTT.

The CDR3 region has the DNA TGCAGTGCTAGAGCGAGCGGGGTCCCCTACGAGCAGTACTTC. Encoded protein: CSARASGVPYEQYF. The V call is TRBV20-1, the J call TRBJ2-7; TRBD2 agrees at 7 bases. Germline CDR1 and CDR2: DFQATT and SNEGSKA (reference sequence). V lost 1 base, J lost 2 bases, and 5 bases stayed unmatched. This CDR3 has 14 residues.

In regard to this clonotype: The junction departs from the called germline gene at one end, perhaps through a read error. The chain joins TRBV20-1 to TRBJ2-7; 10 positions agree with TRBD2. Germline CDR1 and CDR2: DFQATT and SNEGSKA (reference sequence). The length of the CDR3 is 15 residues. CDR3 protein: CSDREIAGGNYEQYF. The CDR3 DNA reads TGCAGTGATAGAGAGATAGCGGGGGGTAACTACGAGCAGTACTTC.

V is TRBV7-3 and J is TRBJ2-2; TRBD1 matches 9 bases. J gave up 3 bases and V 4 bases, and 6 bases lay outside the gene matches. Germline V gives CDR1 SGHTA, CDR2 FQGTGA. The length of the CDR3 is 16 residues. CDR3 DNA sequence: TGTGCCAGCAGCTCGCCGGGACAGGGTCACACCGGGGAGCTGTTTTTT. Amino acids: CASSSPGQGHTGELFF.

This clonotype appeared a few times. This chain connects TRBV3-1 to TRBJ1-5; D is uncertain. The CDR3 has 14 residues. The germline V gene encodes CDR1 LGHDT and CDR2 YNNKEL (reference sequence). Trimming removed 1 base from V and 5 bases from J, with 9 bases in between. The DNA for the CDR3 is TGTGCCAGCAGCCAAGGCTCAGAGGATCAGCCCCAGCATTTT. Protein sequence: CASSQGSEDQPQHF.

The chain uses TRBV4-3 and TRBJ2-3; D is ambiguous. The V end was cut by 4 bases, the J end by 1 base, with 15 bases between. CDR3 size: 16 residues. The germline V gene encodes CDR1 LGHNA and CDR2 YSLEER. Here the CDR3 reads CASSPDFWSRTDTQYF. The CDR3 bases are TGCGCCAGCAGCCCAGATTTCTGGAGCCGCACAGATACGCAGTATTTT.

V gene TRBV5-5 combines with J gene TRBJ2-7, with 8 bases aligning to TRBD1. This CDR3 spans 16 amino acids. V lost 0 bases, J lost 3 bases, and 8 bases stayed unmatched. Germline V gene sequence: CDR1 SGHKS, CDR2 YYEKEE (reference sequence). CDR3 DNA sequence: TGTGCCAGCAGCTTGGCCGAAGGTACAGGGGGCTACGAGCAGTACTTC. Amino acids: CASSLAEGTGGYEQYF.

V gene TRBV20-1 combines with J gene TRBJ1-2; D is undetermined. The germline V and J ends were trimmed by 2 bases and 1 base, with 11 bases remaining between them. The germline V gene has CDR1 DFQATT and CDR2 SNEGSKA (reference sequence). The CDR3 totals 14 residues. CDR3 in DNA: TGCAGTGCTAGATCCCCGGCTAATAACTATGGCTACACCTTC. Its translation: CSARSPANNYGYTF.

Only a few counts were recorded for this clonotype. One end of the junction varies from germline; a read error may be responsible. The CDR3: CATSPRQAATLRNF. As DNA, the CDR3 is TGTGCCACCAGCCCGAGGCAGGCCGCTACGCTGAGGAACTTC. The chain combines TRBV15 with TRBJ2-7; D gene uncertain. CDR1 is LNHNV and CDR2 is YYDKDF in the germline V gene (reference sequence). The CDR3 is 14 amino acids.